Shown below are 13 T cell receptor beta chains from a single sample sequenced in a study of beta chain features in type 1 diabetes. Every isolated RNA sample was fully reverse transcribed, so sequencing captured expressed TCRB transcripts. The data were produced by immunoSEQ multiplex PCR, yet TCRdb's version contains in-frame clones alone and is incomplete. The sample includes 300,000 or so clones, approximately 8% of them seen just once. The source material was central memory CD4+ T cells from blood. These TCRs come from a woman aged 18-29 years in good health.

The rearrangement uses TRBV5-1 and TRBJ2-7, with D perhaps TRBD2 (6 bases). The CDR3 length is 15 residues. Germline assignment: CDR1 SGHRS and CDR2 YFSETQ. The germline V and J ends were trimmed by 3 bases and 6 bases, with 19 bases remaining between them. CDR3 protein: CASSSSIGQGGEQYF. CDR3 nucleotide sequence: TGCGCCAGCAGCTCCTCAATTGGGCAGGGAGGCGAGCAGTACTTC.

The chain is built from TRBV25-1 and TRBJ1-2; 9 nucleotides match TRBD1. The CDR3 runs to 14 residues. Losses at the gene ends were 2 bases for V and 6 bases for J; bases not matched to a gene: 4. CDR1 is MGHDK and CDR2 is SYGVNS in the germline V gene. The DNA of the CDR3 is TGTGCCAGCAGTGAAACAGGGGGCAAGGATGGCTACACCTTC. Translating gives CASSETGGKDGYTF.

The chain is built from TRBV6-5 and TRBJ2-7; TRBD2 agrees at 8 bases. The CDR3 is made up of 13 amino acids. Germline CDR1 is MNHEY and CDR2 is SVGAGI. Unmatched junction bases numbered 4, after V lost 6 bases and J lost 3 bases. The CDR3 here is CASSRGGNYEQYF. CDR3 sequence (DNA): TGTGCCAGCAGCCGGGGGGGCAACTACGAGCAGTACTTC.

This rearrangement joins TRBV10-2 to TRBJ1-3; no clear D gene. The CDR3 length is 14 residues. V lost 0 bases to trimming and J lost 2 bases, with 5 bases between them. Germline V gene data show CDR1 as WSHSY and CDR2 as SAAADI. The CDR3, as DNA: TGCGCCAGCAGTGAGTCGAGGCCTGGAAACACCATATATTTT. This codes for CASSESRPGNTIYF.

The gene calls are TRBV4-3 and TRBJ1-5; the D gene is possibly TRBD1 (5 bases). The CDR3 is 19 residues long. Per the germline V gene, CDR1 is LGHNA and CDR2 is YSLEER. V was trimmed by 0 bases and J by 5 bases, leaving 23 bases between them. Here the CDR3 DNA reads TGCGCCAGCAGCCAAGATTTAACCCAGGGACGGAGTGGGTATCAGCCCCAGCATTTT. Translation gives CASSQDLTQGRSGYQPQHF.

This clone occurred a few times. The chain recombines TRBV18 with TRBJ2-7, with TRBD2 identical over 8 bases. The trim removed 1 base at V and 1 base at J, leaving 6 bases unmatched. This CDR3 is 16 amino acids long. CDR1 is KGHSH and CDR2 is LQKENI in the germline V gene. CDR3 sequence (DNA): TGTGCCAGCTCACCACGGGTCGGGAGGGGATCCTACGAGCAGTACTTC. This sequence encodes CASSPRVGRGSYEQYF.

In DNA form, the CDR3 reads TGTGCCAGCAGTTTCCCGGGAACAACGGCACAGTACTTC. Translation gives CASSFPGTTAQYF. The chain joins TRBV28 to TRBJ2-7; tentative D call: TRBD2 (5 bases). In germline, CDR1 is MDHEN, CDR2 SYDVKM. With 3 bases removed from V and 10 bases from J, the gap between germline ends came to 16 bases. This CDR3 has 13 amino acids.

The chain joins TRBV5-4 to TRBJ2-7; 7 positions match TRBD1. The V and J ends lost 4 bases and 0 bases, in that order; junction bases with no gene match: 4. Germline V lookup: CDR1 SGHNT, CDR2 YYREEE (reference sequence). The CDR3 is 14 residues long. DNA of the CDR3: TGTGCCAGCAGCATACGGGACAGCTCCTACGAGCAGTACTTC. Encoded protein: CASSIRDSSYEQYF.

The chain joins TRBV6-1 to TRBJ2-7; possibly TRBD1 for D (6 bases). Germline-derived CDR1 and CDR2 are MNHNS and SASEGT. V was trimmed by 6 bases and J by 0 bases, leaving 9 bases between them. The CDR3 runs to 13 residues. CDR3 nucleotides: TGTGCCAGCAGAAACAGGGACTCCTACGAGCAGTACTTC. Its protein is CASRNRDSYEQYF.

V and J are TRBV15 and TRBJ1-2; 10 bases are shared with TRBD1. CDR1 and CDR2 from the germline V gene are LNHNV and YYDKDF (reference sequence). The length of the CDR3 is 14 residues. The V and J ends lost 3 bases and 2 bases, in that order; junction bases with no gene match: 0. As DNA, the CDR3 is TGTGCCACCAGCAGGGACAGGGGGAACTATGGCTACACCTTC. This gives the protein CATSRDRGNYGYTF.

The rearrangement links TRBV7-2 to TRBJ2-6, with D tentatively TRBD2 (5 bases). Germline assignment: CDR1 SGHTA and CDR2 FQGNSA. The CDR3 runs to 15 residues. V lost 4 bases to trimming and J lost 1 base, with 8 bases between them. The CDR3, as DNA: TGTGCCAGCAGCTCACGGGGTTCTGGGGCCAACGTCCTGACTTTC. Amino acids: CASSSRGSGANVLTF.

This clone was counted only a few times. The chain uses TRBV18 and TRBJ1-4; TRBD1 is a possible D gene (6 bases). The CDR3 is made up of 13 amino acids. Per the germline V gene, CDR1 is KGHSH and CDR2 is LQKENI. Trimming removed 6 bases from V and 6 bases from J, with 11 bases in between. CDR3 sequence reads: CASSRGSDEKLFF. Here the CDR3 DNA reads TGTGCCAGCTCGAGGGGGAGCGATGAAAAACTGTTTTTT.

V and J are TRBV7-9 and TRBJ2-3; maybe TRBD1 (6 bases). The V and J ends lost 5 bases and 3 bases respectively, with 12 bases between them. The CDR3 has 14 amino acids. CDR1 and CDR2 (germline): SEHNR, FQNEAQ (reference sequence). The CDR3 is CASSPGTGTDTQYF. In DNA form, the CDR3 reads TGTGCCAGCAGCCCCGGAACAGGGACAGATACGCAGTATTTT.